This T cell receptor beta chain is from a study of T and B cells in COVID-19 patients. This CDR3 is built from 15 residues. CDR1 is SQVTM and CDR2 is ANQGSEA in the germline V gene. V shed 4 bases, J shed 1 base, and the junction held 3 bases outside the gene matches. Multiplex PCR with BIOMED2 TRB-A/B primer pools amplified TRB rearrangements. TCRdb ran MiXCR on the multiplex PCR reads and lists one entry per CDR3 protein. Of under 20,000 distinct CDR3 sequences listed, approximately 30% are singletons. From blood, about 250-550 ng of genomic DNA served as TRB template. This receptor was taken from a human donor who had recovered from COVID-19. Sample: blood. The V gene is TRBV29-1, the J gene TRBJ2-1, with 11 bases aligning to TRBD2. DNA of the CDR3: TGCAGCGTTGTAGCGGGGGGGCTATCCTACAATGAGCAGTTCTTC. It specifies CSVVAGGLSYNEQFF.